These 16 T cell receptor beta chains share one sample of origin, sequenced in a study of T cells expressing NK-cell markers. With the 5' RACE reads reprocessed, TCRdb shows one record per CDR3 protein and no DNA. The sample holds some 150,000 distinct CDR3 sequences. Sequencing input: blood T cells: a sorted CD56 or NKG2C T cell subset, CD4+ or CD8+ T cells, or bulk PBMC T cells (not recorded which). These receptor sequences come from a man aged 18 to 35 in good health.

The rearrangement links TRBV12-3 or TRBV12-4 to TRBJ2-2; TCRdb picks TRBD1, but there is no DNA to check that call. The CDR3 sequence is 15 residues long. CDR3: CASRPGQGATGELFF.

The chain links TRBV13 to TRBJ1-4; there is no DNA to check the TCRdb D call of TRBD1. From germline, CDR1 is PRHDT and CDR2 FYEKMQ (reference sequence). The CDR3 is 14 amino acids. The CDR3 sequence: CASSLGRGQEKLFF.

The V call is TRBV29-1, the J call TRBJ2-4. The CDR3 runs 12 residues. The germline V gene encodes CDR1 SQVTM and CDR2 ANQGSEA. CDR3 region: CSVEGPKNIQYF.

The CDR3: CASTFLGTAAQHF. The chain is built from TRBV6-5 and TRBJ1-5; TCRdb proposes TRBD1, but this gene call is untestable without DNA. CDR1 and CDR2 from the germline V gene are MNHEY and SVGAGI. The CDR3 sequence is 13 residues long.

The chain employs TRBV29-1 and TRBJ2-2; TCRdb calls TRBD1, which cannot be checked without DNA. The CDR3 runs 13 residues. Germline assignment: CDR1 SQVTM and CDR2 ANQGSEA. CDR3 protein: CSADGGFYGELFF.

The J gene is TRBJ2-2, the V gene TRBV4-2. The CDR3 is made up of 17 amino acids. CDR1 is LGHNA, CDR2 YNFKEQ, per germline. CDR3 sequence: CASSQVSRLERTGELFF.

The chain carries TRBV19 and TRBJ1-5. The germline V gene encodes CDR1 LNHDA and CDR2 SQIVND (reference sequence). CDR3 length: 14 amino acids. CDR3 in amino acids: CASSISGLGQPQHF.

The chain links TRBV28 to TRBJ2-7; checking the TCRdb D call of TRBD2 is not possible without DNA. Germline-derived CDR1 and CDR2 are MDHEN and SYDVKM. This CDR3 comprises 14 residues. The CDR3 spells CASSSITSGTSSYF.

The V and J genes are TRBV10-2 and TRBJ2-1; the TCRdb D gene call, TRBD2, has no DNA to confirm it. The length of the CDR3 is 14 residues. The germline CDR1 and CDR2 sequences are WSHSY and SAAADI. CDR3 sequence: CASSEISGYNEQFF.

The rearrangement joins TRBV7-9 to TRBJ1-2; no DNA is available, so the TRBD1 call from TCRdb remains unchecked. The CDR3 covers 14 residues. CDR1 SEHNR and CDR2 FQNEAQ come from the germline V gene (reference sequence). CDR3 protein: CASSLVGARDGYTF. Combining the CDR3 with reference TRBV7-9 and TRBJ1-2 gives the whole variable domain DTGVSQNPRHKITKRGQNVTFRCDPISEHNRLYWYRQTLGQGPEFLTYFQNEAQLEKSRLLSDRFSAERPKGSFSTLEIQRTEQGDSAMYLCASSLVGARDGYTFGSGTRLTVV.

The chain has TRBV9 and TRBJ1-1; TCRdb gives TRBD1 as the D gene, but with no DNA this cannot be confirmed. Germline V lookup: CDR1 SGDLS, CDR2 YYNGEE. This CDR3 is 13 amino acids long. This CDR3 reads CASSGGQNTEAFF.

The gene calls are TRBV20-1 and TRBJ1-5; TCRdb names TRBD1, which stays unverified in the absence of DNA. The CDR3 is made up of 15 amino acids. Germline V gene sequence: CDR1 DFQATT, CDR2 SNEGSKA (reference sequence). CDR3 sequence: CSARGQANSNQPQHF.

CDR3 sequence: CASTPSGVNTEAFF. The V and J genes are TRBV14 and TRBJ1-1; no DNA is available, so the TRBD1 call from TCRdb remains unchecked. The V gene's germline CDR1 is SGHDN and CDR2 FVKESK. The CDR3 runs to 14 residues.

The chain is built from TRBV24-1 and TRBJ2-3. The germline CDR1 and CDR2 sequences are KGHDR and SFDVKD. The CDR3 runs 16 residues. CDR3 protein: CATSDFPNSSTDTQYF.

This chain links TRBV27 with TRBJ2-2. This CDR3 contains 14 residues. Germline V CDR1 and CDR2: MNHEY, SMNVEV (reference sequence). CDR3 sequence: CASSLSYLPGELFF.

This chain connects TRBV12-3 or TRBV12-4 to TRBJ1-3; the TCRdb call, TRBD1, lacks DNA for checking. The CDR3 is 16 residues long. The CDR3: CASSSPQGEQRNTIYF.